The TCR beta chain described here comes from a study of shared clonotypes between healthy human individuals. In the case of this clone: Its antigen is undetermined.

The germline V gene has CDR1 SGHNT and CDR2 YYREEE (reference sequence). Trimming stripped 2 bases from V and 0 bases from J, with 9 bases between. The CDR3 consists of 15 residues. Study-wide findings and caveats: Represented diversity (both genetic and exposure-history) was limited by the small number of donors. Against clonotypes common to all four donors, non-shared ones had lower generation probabilities.

Naive CD8 cells were CD45RO-negative, positively selected for CCR7, excluding terminally differentiated effector memory CD45RA+ cells. TCRdb's table, derived via immunoSEQ multiplex PCR, lists solely in-frame clones and lacks some. The data contain approximately 740,000 clones, 80% to 95% of them singletons. The sequenced sample consisted of naive CD8+ T cells sorted from blood. This sequence was found in a man under 40 in good health. The chain links TRBV5-4 to TRBJ2-1; the D is unclear. CDR3 in amino acids: CASSFRALSYNEQFF. CDR3 sequence (DNA): TGTGCCAGCAGCTTCCGGGCGCTCTCCTACAATGAGCAGTTCTTC.